This TCR beta chain originates from a study of metastatic and nonmetastatic thyroid tumors. Background on the study: The comparison covered peripheral blood and tumor or nodule tissue in malignant and benign thyroid patients.

General study results and limits: Within blood and tumor, benign nodules reportedly had significantly lower TCR beta diversity than malignant thyroid tumors did.

Until they underwent thyroid surgery, no patient had received any treatment. In the study's own analysis: For papillary thyroid cancer, a distant-metastasis classifier was constructed from CDR3 differences observed across clinicopathological groups. TCRdb re-called clones via MiXCR from the PCR reads. These V and J calls rely on TCRdb rather than the paper's analysis. The sample has 5,000 or so clones, roughly a fifth seen once. On this clone: Its antigen is not known. At one boundary the junction diverges from the germline segment, which might be a read error.

CDR3 length: 17 residues. From germline, CDR1 is SGHRS and CDR2 YFSETQ. The sample comprised adjacent normal tissue. The chain employs TRBV5-1 and TRBJ1-2; weak D call: TRBD1 (5 bases). The clonotype was recovered from a female donor with papillary thyroid cancer or a benign thyroid nodule (not recorded which). Some clones in this sample may be carry-over from other donors' samples. In DNA, the CDR3 is TGCGCCAACAGCGCCGGGGCAGGGCCCCAAGGGATCGTTGGCTACACCTTC. Amino acid sequence: CANSAGAGPQGIVGYTF. The variable domain in full, completed from reference TRBV5-1 and TRBJ1-2, reads KAGVTQTPRYLIKTRGQQVTLSCSPISGHRSVSWYQQTPGQGLQFLFEYFSETQRNKGNFPGRFSGRQFSNSRSEMNVSTLELGDSALYLCANSAGAGPQGIVGYTFGSGTRLTVV.